Below, 17 T cell receptor beta chains from the same sample are listed, as sequenced in a study of shared clonotypes between healthy human individuals (dated by TCRdb to the early 2020s). The library was generated by the immunoSEQ multiplex PCR assay. TCRdb mirrors the immuneACCESS table, restricted to in-frame sequences. Some clones are absent from its copies; in checked studies, under half trace to an unresolved V gene, and the reason for the others is unknown. The sample table contains about 1,500,000 clones; only one count was recorded for approximately 96% of them. The top ten constitute over 1% of the sample. The source material was naive CD4+ T cells sorted from blood. Interpreted using the paper, the cell subset or site label stands for: CD45RA+ positively selected. The receptors were sampled from a young man in good health.

This sequence joins TRBV5-4 and TRBJ2-2; 8 bases map to TRBD1. From germline, CDR1 is SGHNT and CDR2 YYREEE (reference sequence). Trimming at V came to 4 bases and at J to 4 bases, leaving 9 bases not matched to a gene. This CDR3 has 16 residues. Here the CDR3 DNA reads TGTGCCAGCAGCCCCGACAGGGGTTTAGTCACCGGGGAGCTGTTTTTT. Its protein product is CASSPDRGLVTGELFF.

J is TRBJ2-6 and V is TRBV2; perhaps TRBD1 as D (6 bases). V dropped 4 bases and J dropped 2 bases, with 6 bases sitting between them. Germline CDR1 and CDR2: SNHLY and FYNNEI. The length of the CDR3 is 14 residues. CDR3 bases: TGTGCCAGCAGTGGACAGGCTGGGGCCAACGTCCTGACTTTC. It encodes CASSGQAGANVLTF.

CDR3 amino acids: CASSFFFEQGQPQHF. The CDR3 region has the DNA TGTGCCAGCAGCTTTTTTTTCGAACAGGGACAGCCCCAGCATTTT. The chain joins TRBV5-5 to TRBJ1-5; tentative D call: TRBD1 (6 bases). Trimming removed 2 bases at V and 7 bases at J, with 16 bases between. The CDR3 covers 15 residues. From germline, CDR1 is SGHKS and CDR2 YYEKEE (reference sequence). Full variable domain (outside the CDR3, taken from reference TRBV5-5 and TRBJ1-5): DAGVTQSPTHLIKTRGQQVTLRCSPISGHKSVSWYQQVLGQGPQFIFQYYEKEERGRGNFPDRFSARQFPNYSSELNVNALLLGDSALYLCASSFFFEQGQPQHFGDGTRLSIL.

A note on this clone: The same CDR3 is also encoded by other DNA sequences in this sample. This chain links TRBV18 with TRBJ1-5, with D uncertain. Germline V CDR1 and CDR2: KGHSH, LQKENI. Trimming cost V 1 base and J 4 bases, with 8 bases left between them. The CDR3 sequence is 14 residues long. Here the CDR3 DNA reads TGTGCCAGCTCACCACGGGTGGGAAATCAGCCCCAGCATTTT. Its translation is CASSPRVGNQPQHF.

This chain joins TRBV9 and TRBJ1-1; the D is unclear. Germline V CDR1 and CDR2: SGDLS, YYNGEE. CDR3 length equals 17 residues. The V gene lost 0 bases and the J gene lost 6 bases, with 21 bases spanning the gap. Here the CDR3 reads CASSVAGIADAGAEAFF. In DNA form, the CDR3 reads TGTGCCAGCAGCGTAGCCGGCATCGCCGACGCTGGGGCTGAAGCTTTCTTT. Supplemented by reference TRBV9 and TRBJ1-1, the full variable domain reads DSGVTQTPKHLITATGQRVTLRCSPRSGDLSVYWYQQSLDQGLQFLIQYYNGEERAKGNILERFSAQQFPDLHSELNLSSLELGDSALYFCASSVAGIADAGAEAFFGQGTRLTVV.

The chain couples TRBV7-2 to TRBJ1-2, with D uncertain. From germline, CDR1 is SGHTA and CDR2 FQGNSA. V gave up 5 bases and J gave up 0 bases, with 13 bases separating them. The CDR3 extends over 15 amino acids. CDR3 protein: CASSTDNQPNYGYTF. Here the CDR3 DNA reads TGTGCCAGCAGCACCGACAACCAACCTAACTATGGCTACACCTTC.

The chain combines TRBV19 with TRBJ1-1; D is unresolved. The germline gives CDR1 LNHDA, CDR2 SQIVND (reference sequence). This CDR3 comprises 15 residues. The germline V and J ends were trimmed by 2 bases and 0 bases, with 10 bases remaining between them. The CDR3 sequence: CASSIIPGLNTEAFF. CDR3 nucleotide sequence: TGTGCCAGTAGTATAATTCCCGGACTGAACACTGAAGCTTTCTTT. The variable domain in full, completed from reference TRBV19 and TRBJ1-1, reads DGGITQSPKYLFRKEGQNVTLSCEQNLNHDAMYWYRQDPGQGLRLIYYSQIVNDFQKGDIAEGYSVSREKKESFPLTVTSAQKNPTAFYLCASSIIPGLNTEAFFGQGTRLTVV.

The V and J genes are TRBV5-4 and TRBJ2-1; D is unclear. CDR3 size: 16 residues. From germline, CDR1 is SGHNT and CDR2 YYREEE (reference sequence). V gave up 3 bases and J gave up 9 bases, with 22 bases separating them. For the CDR3, the DNA is TGTGCCAGCAGCTCGAAATCGACCAACGGTCGGAGTGAGCAGTTCTTC. This encodes CASSSKSTNGRSEQFF.

CDR3 sequence: CASTRGIYEQYF. The CDR3 region has the DNA TGTGCCAGCACCCGGGGTATCTACGAGCAGTACTTC. This chain links TRBV28 with TRBJ2-7, with D perhaps matching TRBD2 (5 bases). With 7 bases removed from V and 3 bases from J, the gap between germline ends came to 10 bases. The CDR3 has 12 amino acids. Per germline, CDR1 MDHEN and CDR2 SYDVKM.

The rearrangement uses TRBV6-1 and TRBJ1-5, with 7 bases aligning to TRBD1. This CDR3 has 15 amino acids. V lost 6 bases, J lost 4 bases, and 9 bases stayed unmatched. Germline V lookup: CDR1 MNHNS, CDR2 SASEGT. CDR3 sequence reads: CASRASGQRNQPQHF. The CDR3, as DNA: TGTGCCAGCAGGGCCTCGGGACAGCGTAATCAGCCCCAGCATTTT.

V is TRBV5-6 and J is TRBJ2-7; 7 bases agree with TRBD1. Trimming took 2 bases from V and 6 from J; bases not matched to a gene: 14. This CDR3 spans 16 amino acids. CDR1 SGHDT and CDR2 YYEEEE come from the germline V gene. Written as DNA, the CDR3 is TGTGCCAGCAGCTTCACATCCGGGACAGTTAAGGGCGAGCAGTACTTC. Its translation is CASSFTSGTVKGEQYF.

The chain is built from TRBV7-2 and TRBJ2-7; 8 nucleotides line up with TRBD2. The V gene's germline CDR1 is SGHTA and CDR2 FQGNSA. V lost 0 bases, J lost 5 bases, and 9 bases stayed unmatched. The CDR3 has 16 residues. The DNA of the CDR3 is TGTGCCAGCAGCTTAGCAGTCGGGAGGGCCGGCGACGAGCAGTACTTC. Protein product: CASSLAVGRAGDEQYF.

This sequence joins TRBV9 and TRBJ2-7; D not certain. The CDR3 is 13 amino acids. Trimming cost V 0 bases and J 7 bases, with 11 bases left between them. Per the germline V gene, CDR1 is SGDLS and CDR2 is YYNGEE. The DNA for the CDR3 is TGTGCCAGCAGCGTAGGTCCCAGAAGGGAGCAGTACTTC. It yields the protein CASSVGPRREQYF.

The chain carries TRBV5-1 and TRBJ2-2; a weak D match, TRBD1 (6 bases). The germline gives CDR1 SGHRS, CDR2 YFSETQ. V lost 5 bases and J lost 5, with 16 bases in between. This CDR3 comprises 15 residues. CDR3 protein: CASRLGAGETGELFF. Here the CDR3 DNA reads TGCGCCAGCAGACTGGGGGCAGGGGAGACCGGGGAGCTGTTTTTT.

This chain uses TRBV15 with TRBJ2-5; 7 nucleotides agree with TRBD1. Trimming took 4 bases from V and 5 from J; bases not matched to a gene: 13. The length of the CDR3 is 16 residues. The germline CDR1 and CDR2 sequences are LNHNV and YYDKDF (reference sequence). This CDR3 is CATSIRGPGGSETQYF. DNA of the CDR3: TGTGCCACCAGCATTCGAGGGCCAGGGGGTAGTGAGACCCAGTACTTC.

This chain connects TRBV19 to TRBJ1-2, with 10 bases aligning to TRBD1. The CDR3 loop spans 17 amino acids. CDR1 is LNHDA and CDR2 is SQIVND in the germline V gene (reference sequence). After removal of 4 bases from V and 1 base from J, the junction contained 9 bases not matched to a gene. CDR3 sequence (DNA): TGTGCCAGTAGTACCGAGAGGGACAGGGGAGATAACTATGGCTACACCTTC. Encoded protein: CASSTERDRGDNYGYTF.

This clone was recorded only once. The CDR3 sequence is CASSQDQDSNQPQHF. CDR3 nucleotide sequence: TGCGCCAGCAGCCAAGATCAAGATAGCAATCAGCCCCAGCATTTT. The chain links TRBV4-1 to TRBJ1-5; D remains unclear. The CDR3 sequence is 15 residues long. Germline V gives CDR1 MGHRA, CDR2 YSYEKL. V was pared by 0 bases and J by 0 bases, with 6 bases between.